The next 25 T cell receptor beta chains were all read from a single sample in a study of T cells in localized non-small cell lung cancer. Using immunoSEQ multiplex PCR, the repertoire was profiled, and TCRdb retains in-frame clones only, with some absent. This table holds some 30,000 clones, roughly 89% found once. Sequencing used peripheral blood, obtained before any cancer treatment. The receptors here all came from a female donor over 55 with stage I lung adenocarcinoma.

The chain couples TRBV19 to TRBJ2-1; 8 bases align to TRBD2. Per germline, CDR1 LNHDA and CDR2 SQIVND (reference sequence). With V trimmed by 5 bases and J by 10 bases, 19 bases remained unmatched. CDR3 length: 17 residues. The CDR3 DNA follows: TGTGCCAGTAGTCCAGCCTTGGGGACTAGACACGACGCCGAGCAGTTCTTC. This sequence encodes CASSPALGTRHDAEQFF.

This rearrangement joins TRBV6-1 to TRBJ2-7; D gene unclear. This CDR3 has 13 amino acids. CDR1 is MNHNS and CDR2 is SASEGT in the germline V gene. V was shortened by 6 bases and J by 5 bases, with 14 bases between the two germline ends. The CDR3 bases are TGTGCCAGCAGAGCTGAAGGAATCCACGAGCAGTACTTC. Protein sequence: CASRAEGIHEQYF.

This clone was seen only once. The chain links TRBV9 to TRBJ2-5; D gene uncertain. Germline V CDR1 and CDR2: SGDLS, YYNGEE. The length of the CDR3 is 17 residues. V was cut by 0 bases and J by 0 bases, with 15 bases left in between. The CDR3 sequence is CASSVGGRFGDQETQYF. The CDR3 region has the DNA TGTGCCAGCAGCGTAGGGGGTAGATTCGGTGACCAAGAGACCCAGTACTTC.

V is TRBV9 and J is TRBJ2-3; D is ambiguous. CDR1 and CDR2 from the germline V gene are SGDLS and YYNGEE. Trimming took off 0 bases at V and 1 base at J, with 3 bases between the two ends. The CDR3 has 13 amino acids. CDR3 protein: CASSVVGTDTQYF. CDR3 coding DNA: TGTGCCAGCAGCGTAGTTGGCACAGATACGCAGTATTTT.

The V call is TRBV18, the J call TRBJ2-3; 8 nucleotides match TRBD2. Germline assignment: CDR1 KGHSH and CDR2 LQKENI. Trimming cost V 6 bases and J 5 bases; bases outside gene matches: 7. The CDR3 contains 14 residues. Written as DNA, the CDR3 is TGTGCCAGCTCGCGTACCGGGACTAGAGATACGCAGTATTTT. It is translated as CASSRTGTRDTQYF. Drawing the rest from reference TRBV18 and TRBJ2-3, the complete variable domain is NAGVMQNPRHLVRRRGQEARLRCSPMKGHSHVYWYRQLPEEGLKFMVYLQKENIIDESGMPKERFSAEFPKEGPSILRIQQVVRGDSAAYFCASSRTGTRDTQYFGPGTRLTVL.

In this sample, this clone turned up once. The chain uses TRBV7-2 and TRBJ1-2; D perhaps matches TRBD1 (5 bases). V was pared by 8 bases and J by 2 bases, with 15 bases between. This CDR3 contains 14 residues. Germline V gene data show CDR1 as SGHTA and CDR2 as FQGNSA. CDR3: CASARGGTNYGYTF. In nucleotides, the CDR3 is TGTGCCAGCGCTCGGGGAGGGACGAACTATGGCTACACCTTC.

The chain joins TRBV5-4 to TRBJ1-6, with 8 bases lining up with TRBD1. Germline CDR1 is SGHNT and CDR2 is YYREEE (reference sequence). V shed 6 bases and J 9 bases; nucleotides not matched to a gene: 5. The CDR3 length is 13 residues. The DNA for the CDR3 is TGTGCCAGCAAAGGACAGGGAGGTTCACCCCTCCACTTT. As protein: CASKGQGGSPLHF.

This chain links TRBV7-3 with TRBJ2-5, with TRBD2 matching 7 bases. J was trimmed by 0 bases and V by 5 bases; bases with no gene match: 3. Per germline, CDR1 SGHTA and CDR2 FQGTGA. This CDR3 comprises 14 residues. CDR3 loop: CASSKSGNQETQYF. CDR3 nucleotides: TGTGCCAGCAGCAAGAGCGGGAACCAAGAGACCCAGTACTTC.

J is TRBJ2-3 and V is TRBV6-5, with D perhaps TRBD1 (5 bases). The CDR3 runs to 14 residues. V lost 5 bases, J lost 2 bases, and 11 bases lay in between. CDR1 is MNHEY, CDR2 SVGAGI, per germline. The CDR3 coding sequence is TGTGCCAGCAGTATCCTAGGGGCCACAGATACGCAGTATTTT. Its protein product is CASSILGATDTQYF.

This chain joins TRBV5-1 and TRBJ1-4; no firm D call. V lost 3 bases and J lost 5, with 11 bases in between. The V gene's germline CDR1 is SGHRS and CDR2 YFSETQ. The CDR3 has 14 amino acids. This chain's CDR3 is CASSWNTENEKLFF. CDR3 nucleotide sequence: TGCGCCAGCAGCTGGAACACGGAAAATGAAAAACTGTTTTTT.

In its sample, this clone was seen a few times. This sequence joins TRBV5-4 and TRBJ1-1; D not resolved. Trimming took off 4 bases at V and 0 bases at J, with 10 bases between the two ends. CDR3 length: 14 residues. CDR1 SGHNT and CDR2 YYREEE come from the germline V gene (reference sequence). The CDR3 reads CASSTQSVNTEAFF. CDR3 DNA: TGTGCCAGCAGCACGCAGTCCGTGAACACTGAAGCTTTCTTT.

The V and J genes are TRBV7-9 and TRBJ1-2; D is unresolved. CDR1 SEHNR and CDR2 FQNEAQ come from the germline V gene (reference sequence). The V and J ends lost 3 bases and 4 bases respectively, with 9 bases between them. The length of the CDR3 is 13 residues. CDR3 sequence (DNA): TGTGCCAGCAGCTTGAGGCAGAGCTATGGCTACACCTTC. It specifies CASSLRQSYGYTF. Filled out from reference TRBV7-9 and TRBJ1-2, the complete variable domain reads DTGVSQNPRHKITKRGQNVTFRCDPISEHNRLYWYRQTLGQGPEFLTYFQNEAQLEKSRLLSDRFSAERPKGSFSTLEIQRTEQGDSAMYLCASSLRQSYGYTFGSGTRLTVV.

The V call is TRBV19, the J call TRBJ2-7; TRBD1 might be the D (6 bases). Trimming left V 6 bases short and J 5 bases short, with 20 bases between. Germline values: CDR1 LNHDA, CDR2 SQIVND (reference sequence). This CDR3 spans 15 amino acids. DNA for the CDR3: TGTGCCAGTAGCTACTCACAGGGATGGAGCGACGAGCAGTACTTC. Amino acid sequence: CASSYSQGWSDEQYF.

This clone occurred once. This chain uses TRBV27 with TRBJ2-7, with a tentative D call TRBD2 (5 bases). Trimming shortened V by 4 bases and J by 6 bases, and 22 bases separated the two germline ends. CDR1 is MNHEY and CDR2 is SMNVEV in the germline V gene (reference sequence). The CDR3 consists of 16 residues. The CDR3 bases are TGTGCCAGCAGTTCCGATACGCCCGGGATGCGTCTCGAGCAGTACTTC. Its translation: CASSSDTPGMRLEQYF.

This clone was seen just once. J is TRBJ2-6 and V is TRBV5-5, with 8 bases lining up with TRBD1. The CDR3 runs 17 residues. The germline CDR1 and CDR2 sequences are SGHKS and YYEKEE (reference sequence). Germline trimming cut 5 bases from V and 2 bases from J; bases unmatched to any gene: 9. CDR3 bases: TGTGCCAGCAGTGACGACAGGGGCAGGACTGGGGCCAACGTCCTGACTTTC. Encoded protein: CASSDDRGRTGANVLTF.

This clone was counted a single time. The V and J genes are TRBV12-5 and TRBJ1-2; a possible D gene is TRBD1 (6 bases). Germline CDR1 reads LGHNT; CDR2 reads FRNRAP. Trimming took 7 bases from V and 0 from J, leaving 21 bases between them. The CDR3 length is 17 residues. For the CDR3, the DNA is TGTGCTAGTGCGGGGGCCTCCCTAGCACCCTCTAACTATGGCTACACCTTC. Translated: CASAGASLAPSNYGYTF.

This clone was detected once. The CDR3 DNA reads as TGTGCCACCAGCAGGACAGTCGTGAGCTCTGGAAACACCATATATTTT. Encoded protein: CATSRTVVSSGNTIYF. This chain connects TRBV15 to TRBJ1-3; maybe TRBD1 (5 bases). Trimming stripped 3 bases from V and 0 bases from J, with 12 bases between. The CDR3 consists of 16 residues. Germline values: CDR1 LNHNV, CDR2 YYDKDF (reference sequence).

This clone appeared a few times. The rearrangement links TRBV28 to TRBJ2-1, with a possible D match to TRBD2 (6 bases). This CDR3 has 14 amino acids. CDR1 and CDR2 from the germline V gene are MDHEN and SYDVKM. Trimming took 5 bases from V and 5 from J, leaving 13 bases between them. The CDR3 DNA follows: TGTGCCAGCAGTGGGGGGAGGAAGGACAATGAGCAGTTCTTC. Protein product: CASSGGRKDNEQFF. The full variable domain, its missing parts supplied by reference TRBV28 and TRBJ2-1, is DVKVTQSSRYLVKRTGEKVFLECVQDMDHENMFWYRQDPGLGLRLIYFSYDVKMKEKGDIPEGYSVSREKKERFSLILESASTNQTSMYLCASSGGRKDNEQFFGPGTRLTVL.

V and J are TRBV25-1 and TRBJ2-7; 11 bases align to TRBD2. V lost 7 bases and J lost 3; bases outside the gene matches: 5. CDR3 length: 14 residues. CDR1 and CDR2 (germline): MGHDK, SYGVNS. CDR3 region: CASTGTSGLYEQYF. CDR3 in DNA: TGTGCCAGCACCGGGACTAGCGGTCTCTACGAGCAGTACTTC.

The table lists this clone with a count of one. The chain is built from TRBV14 and TRBJ2-1; 7 bases are a match to TRBD1. The CDR3 runs 15 residues. Germline trimming cut 1 base from V and 10 bases from J; bases unmatched to any gene: 10. The germline CDR1 and CDR2 sequences are SGHDN and FVKESK. The DNA of the CDR3 is TGTGCCAGCAGCCAAGTAGGACAGGCGACCAGGGAGCAGTTCTTC. Translation: CASSQVGQATREQFF. The entire variable domain, with the rest obtained from reference TRBV14 and TRBJ2-1, is as follows: EAGVTQFPSHSVIEKGQTVTLRCDPISGHDNLYWYRRVMGKEIKFLLHFVKESKQDESGMPNNRFLAERTGGTYSTLKVQPAELEDSGVYFCASSQVGQATREQFFGPGTRLTVL.

The chain recombines TRBV19 with TRBJ1-1; 10 nucleotides agree with TRBD1. Per the germline V gene, CDR1 is LNHDA and CDR2 is SQIVND (reference sequence). The CDR3 covers 15 residues. V lost 5 bases, J lost 1 base, and 4 bases stayed unmatched. The CDR3 nucleotides are TGTGCCAGTAGTCCCCGGACAGGGGGGAACACTGAAGCTTTCTTT. Its translation is CASSPRTGGNTEAFF.

The DNA for the CDR3 is TGTGCCAGCAGACCGGGACTAGTGTCCGGGGAGCTGTTTTTT. It encodes CASRPGLVSGELFF. This rearrangement joins TRBV28 to TRBJ2-2, with 8 bases identical to TRBD2. The trim removed 6 bases at V and 6 bases at J, leaving 6 bases unmatched. Germline-derived CDR1 and CDR2 are MDHEN and SYDVKM. The CDR3 has 14 amino acids.

The rearrangement joins TRBV9 to TRBJ2-7; no clear D. V dropped 4 bases and J dropped 1 base, with 9 bases sitting between them. Germline assignment: CDR1 SGDLS and CDR2 YYNGEE. The CDR3 spans 13 residues. Here the CDR3 DNA reads TGTGCCAGCAGCTCAGACCCTTCCTACGAGCAGTACTTC. Protein: CASSSDPSYEQYF.

The rearrangement links TRBV7-8 to TRBJ1-1; maybe TRBD1 (6 bases). CDR3 length: 14 residues. Between the trimmed V and J ends, which lost 1 base and 10 bases, there was a span of 16 bases. CDR1 SGHVS and CDR2 FQNEAQ come from the germline V gene. In DNA form, the CDR3 reads TGTGCCAGCAGCTTAGGGGAGGAGCGGGGGCGAGCTTTCTTT. Amino acids: CASSLGEERGRAFF.

This clone was observed a handful of times. CDR3 DNA sequence: TGTGCCAGCAGTTACAGGGATAGCTATGGCTACACCTTC. As protein: CASSYRDSYGYTF. The chain uses TRBV6-6 and TRBJ1-2, with D unclear. Germline CDR1 and CDR2: MNHNY and SVGAGI (reference sequence). The V end lost 2 bases, the J end lost 4 bases, and 8 bases lay between the germline ends. CDR3 size: 13 residues.